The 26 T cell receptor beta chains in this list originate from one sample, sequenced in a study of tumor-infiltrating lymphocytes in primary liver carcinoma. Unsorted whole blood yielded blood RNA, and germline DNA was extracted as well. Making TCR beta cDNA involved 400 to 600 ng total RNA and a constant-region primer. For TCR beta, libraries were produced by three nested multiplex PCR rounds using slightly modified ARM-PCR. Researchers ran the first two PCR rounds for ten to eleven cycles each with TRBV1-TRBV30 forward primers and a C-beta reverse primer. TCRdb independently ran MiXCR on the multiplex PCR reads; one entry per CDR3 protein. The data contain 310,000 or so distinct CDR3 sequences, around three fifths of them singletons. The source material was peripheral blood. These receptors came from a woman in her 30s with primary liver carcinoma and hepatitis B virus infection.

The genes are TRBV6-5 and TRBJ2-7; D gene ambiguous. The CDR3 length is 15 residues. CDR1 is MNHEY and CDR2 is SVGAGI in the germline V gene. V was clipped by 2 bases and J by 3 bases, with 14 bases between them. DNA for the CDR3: TGTGCCAGCAGTTACCGGCTAGGGCTGGGCTACGAGCAGTACTTC. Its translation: CASSYRLGLGYEQYF.

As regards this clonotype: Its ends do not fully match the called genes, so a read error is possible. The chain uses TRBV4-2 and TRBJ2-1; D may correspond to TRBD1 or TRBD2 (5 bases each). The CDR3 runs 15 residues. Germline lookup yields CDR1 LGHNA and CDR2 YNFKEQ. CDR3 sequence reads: CASSRPRGPDNEQFF. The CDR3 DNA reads TGCGCTAGCAGCCGCCCTCGGGGCCCTGACAATGAGCAGTTCTTC.

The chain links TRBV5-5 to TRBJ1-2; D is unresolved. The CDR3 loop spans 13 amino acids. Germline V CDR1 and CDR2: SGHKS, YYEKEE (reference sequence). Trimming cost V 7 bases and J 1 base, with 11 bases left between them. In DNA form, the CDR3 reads TGTGCCAGCGGCCCCGACATTAACTATGGCTACACCTTC. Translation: CASGPDINYGYTF.

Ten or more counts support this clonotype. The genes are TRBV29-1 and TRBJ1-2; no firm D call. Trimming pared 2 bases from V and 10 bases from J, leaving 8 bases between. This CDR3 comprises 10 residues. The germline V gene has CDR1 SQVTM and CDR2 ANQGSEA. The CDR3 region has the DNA TGCAGCGTTGAACCCCGTGACTACACCTTC. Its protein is CSVEPRDYTF.

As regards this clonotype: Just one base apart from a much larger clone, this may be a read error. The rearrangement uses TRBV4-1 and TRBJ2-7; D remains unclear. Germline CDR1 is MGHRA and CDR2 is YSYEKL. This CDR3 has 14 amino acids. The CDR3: CACSHGSGGYEQYF. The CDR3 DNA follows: TGCGCCTGCAGCCACGGGTCAGGCGGCTACGAGCAGTACTTC.

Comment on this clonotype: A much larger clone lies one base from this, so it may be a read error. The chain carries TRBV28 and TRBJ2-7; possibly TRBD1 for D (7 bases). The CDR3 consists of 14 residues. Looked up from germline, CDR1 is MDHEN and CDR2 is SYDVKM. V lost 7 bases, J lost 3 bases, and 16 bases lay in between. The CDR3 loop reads CASNQRQGLYEQYF. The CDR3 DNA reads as TGTGCCAGCAACCAGAGACAGGGACTCTACGAGCAGTACTTC. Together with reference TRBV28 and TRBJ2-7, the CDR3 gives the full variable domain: DVKVTQSSRYLVKRTGEKVFLECVQDMDHENMFWYRQDPGLGLRLIYFSYDVKMKEKGDIPEGYSVSREKKERFSLILESASTNQTSMYLCASNQRQGLYEQYFGPGTRLTVT.

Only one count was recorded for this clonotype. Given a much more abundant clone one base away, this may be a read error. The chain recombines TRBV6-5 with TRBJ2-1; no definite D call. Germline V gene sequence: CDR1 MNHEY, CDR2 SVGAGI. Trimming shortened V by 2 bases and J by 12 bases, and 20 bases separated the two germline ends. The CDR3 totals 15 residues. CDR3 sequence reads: CASSYRLSPEYGQFF. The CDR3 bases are TGTGCCAGCAGTTACCGGCTTTCCCCTGAGTATGGGCAGTTCTTC.

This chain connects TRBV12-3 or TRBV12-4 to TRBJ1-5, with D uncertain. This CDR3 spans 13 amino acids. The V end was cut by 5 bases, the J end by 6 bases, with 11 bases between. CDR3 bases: TGTGCCAGCAGTATGCAGGCCAGTCAGCCCCAGCATTTT. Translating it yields CASSMQASQPQHF.

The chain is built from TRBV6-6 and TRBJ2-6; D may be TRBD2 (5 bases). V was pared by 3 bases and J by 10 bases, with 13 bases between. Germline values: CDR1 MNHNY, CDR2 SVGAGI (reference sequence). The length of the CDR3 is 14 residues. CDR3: CASSYSRGTNVLTF. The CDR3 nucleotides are TGTGCCAGCAGTTATAGTCGGGGAACAAACGTCCTGACTTTC.

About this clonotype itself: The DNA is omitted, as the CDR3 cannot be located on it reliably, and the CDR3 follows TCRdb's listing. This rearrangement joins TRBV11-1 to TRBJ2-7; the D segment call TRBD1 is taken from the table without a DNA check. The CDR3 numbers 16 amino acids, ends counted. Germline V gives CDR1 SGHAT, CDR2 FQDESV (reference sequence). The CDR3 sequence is CTSSLDVGTGTYEQYF.

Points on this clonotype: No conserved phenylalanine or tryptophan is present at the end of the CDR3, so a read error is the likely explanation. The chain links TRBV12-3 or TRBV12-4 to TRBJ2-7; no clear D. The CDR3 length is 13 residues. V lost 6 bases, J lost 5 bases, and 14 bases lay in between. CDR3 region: CASRRAIMDEQYS. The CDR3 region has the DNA TGTGCCAGCAGACGGGCCATCATGGACGAGCAGTACTCC.

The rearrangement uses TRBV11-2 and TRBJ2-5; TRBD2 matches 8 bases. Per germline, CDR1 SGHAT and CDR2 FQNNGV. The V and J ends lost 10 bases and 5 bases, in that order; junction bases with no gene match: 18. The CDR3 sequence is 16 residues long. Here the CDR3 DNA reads TGTGCCAACGGCTTAGTGGCCAGCGGGAGACGGGAGACCCAGTACTTC. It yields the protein CANGLVASGRRETQYF. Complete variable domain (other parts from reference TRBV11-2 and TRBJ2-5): EAGVAQSPRYKIIEKRQSVAFWCNPISGHATLYWYQQILGQGPKLLIQFQNNGVVDDSQLPKDRFSAERLKGVDSTLKIQPAKLEDSAVYLCANGLVASGRRETQYFGPGTRLLVL.

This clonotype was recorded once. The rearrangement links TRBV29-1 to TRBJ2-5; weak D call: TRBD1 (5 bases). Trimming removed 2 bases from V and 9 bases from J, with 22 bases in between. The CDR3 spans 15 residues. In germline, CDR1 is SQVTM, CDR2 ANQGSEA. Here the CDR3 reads CSVENQGFTQDAQYF. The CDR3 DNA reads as TGCAGCGTTGAAAACCAGGGTTTTACCCAAGATGCCCAGTACTTC. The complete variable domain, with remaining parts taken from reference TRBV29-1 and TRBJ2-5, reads SAVISQKPSRDICQRGTSLTIQCQVDSQVTMMFWYRQQPGQSLTLIATANQGSEATYESGFVIDKFPISRPNLTFSTLTVSNMSPEDSSIYLCSVENQGFTQDAQYFGPGTRLLVL.

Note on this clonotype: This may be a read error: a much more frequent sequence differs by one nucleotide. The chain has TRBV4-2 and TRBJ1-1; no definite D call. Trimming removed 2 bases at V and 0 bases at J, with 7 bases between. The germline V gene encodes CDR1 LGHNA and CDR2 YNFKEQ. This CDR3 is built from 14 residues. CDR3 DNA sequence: TGTGCCAGCAGCCAATTAGCGATGAACACTGAAGCTTTCTTT. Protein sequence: CASSQLAMNTEAFF.

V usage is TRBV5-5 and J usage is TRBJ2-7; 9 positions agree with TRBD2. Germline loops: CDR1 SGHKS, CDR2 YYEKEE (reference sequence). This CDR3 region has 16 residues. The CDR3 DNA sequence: TGTGCTAGCGGCCAAAACCCTAGCGGGGCGTCCTACGAGCAGTACTTC. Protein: CASGQNPSGASYEQYF.

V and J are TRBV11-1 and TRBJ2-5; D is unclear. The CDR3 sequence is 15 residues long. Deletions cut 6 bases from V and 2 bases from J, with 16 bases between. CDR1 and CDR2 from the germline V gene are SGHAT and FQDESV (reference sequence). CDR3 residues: CASSHRALDQETQYF. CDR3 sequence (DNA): TGTGCCAGCAGTCATCGAGCTCTGGATCAAGAGACCCAGTACTTC.

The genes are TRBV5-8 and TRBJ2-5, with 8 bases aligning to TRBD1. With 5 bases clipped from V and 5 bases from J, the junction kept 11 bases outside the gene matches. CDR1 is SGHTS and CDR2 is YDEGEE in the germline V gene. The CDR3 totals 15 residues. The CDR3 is CASSSGQGEWETQYF. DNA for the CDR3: TGTGCCAGCAGTTCCGGACAGGGAGAGTGGGAGACCCAGTACTTC.

Here the CDR3 DNA reads TGTGCCAGCAGTGCGGGACTAGTTCTCCGGGAGACCCAGTACTTC. It translates to CASSAGLVLRETQYF. V and J are TRBV2 and TRBJ2-5, with 8 nucleotides matching TRBD2. Germline CDR1 is SNHLY and CDR2 is FYNNEI. The CDR3 is 15 residues long. V shed 4 bases and J 5 bases; nucleotides not matched to a gene: 9.

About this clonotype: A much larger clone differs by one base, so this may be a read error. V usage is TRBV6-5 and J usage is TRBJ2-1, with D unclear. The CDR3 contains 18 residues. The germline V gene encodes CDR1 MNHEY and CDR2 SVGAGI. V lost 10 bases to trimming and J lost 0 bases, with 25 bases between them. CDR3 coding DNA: TGTGCCAACAGAAGAATCCAGTCACCAGTCGGCTCCTACAATGAGCAGTTCTTC. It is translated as CANRRIQSPVGSYNEQFF.

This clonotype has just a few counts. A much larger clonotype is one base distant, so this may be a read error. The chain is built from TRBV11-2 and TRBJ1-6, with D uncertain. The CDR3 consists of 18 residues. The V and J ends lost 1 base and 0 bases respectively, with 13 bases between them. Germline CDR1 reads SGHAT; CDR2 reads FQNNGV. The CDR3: CASSLGYLGPSYNSPLHF. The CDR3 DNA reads TGTGCCAGCAGCTTAGGGTACCTCGGGCCCTCCTATAATTCACCCCTCCACTTT.

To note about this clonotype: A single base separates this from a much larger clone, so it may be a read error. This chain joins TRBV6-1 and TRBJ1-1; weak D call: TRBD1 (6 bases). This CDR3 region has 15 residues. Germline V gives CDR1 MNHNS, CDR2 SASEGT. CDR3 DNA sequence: TGTGCCTGCAGCCCTCTGGGAGGGGGGCGAACTGAAGCTTTCTTT. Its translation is CACSPLGGGRTEAFF.

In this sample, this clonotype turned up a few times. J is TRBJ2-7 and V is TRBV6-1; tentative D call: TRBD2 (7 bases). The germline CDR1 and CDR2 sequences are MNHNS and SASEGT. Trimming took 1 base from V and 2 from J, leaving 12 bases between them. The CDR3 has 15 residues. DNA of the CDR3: TGTGCCAGCAGTGAAGGGGGGGGGCATGCCTACGAGCAGTACTTC. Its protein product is CASSEGGGHAYEQYF.

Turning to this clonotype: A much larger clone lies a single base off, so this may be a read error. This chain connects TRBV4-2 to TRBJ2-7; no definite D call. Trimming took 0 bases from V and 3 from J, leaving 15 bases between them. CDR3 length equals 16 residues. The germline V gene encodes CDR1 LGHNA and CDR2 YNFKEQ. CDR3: CASSQDSGRWSYEQYF. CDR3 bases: TGTGCCAGCAGCCAAGACTCCGGGCGCTGGAGCTACGAGCAGTACTTC.

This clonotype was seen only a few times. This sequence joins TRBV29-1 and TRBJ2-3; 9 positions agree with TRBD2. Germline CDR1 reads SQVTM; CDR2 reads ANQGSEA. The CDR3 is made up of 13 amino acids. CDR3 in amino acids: CGGCSGRPYTQYF. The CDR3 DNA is TGCGGCGGGTGTAGCGGGAGACCCTATACGCAGTATTTT.

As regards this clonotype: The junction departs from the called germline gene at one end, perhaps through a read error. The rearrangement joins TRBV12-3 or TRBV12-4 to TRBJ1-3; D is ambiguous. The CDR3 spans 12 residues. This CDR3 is CASSITGSTIYF. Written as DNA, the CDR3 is TGTGCCAGCAGTATCACTGGAAGCACCATATATTTT.

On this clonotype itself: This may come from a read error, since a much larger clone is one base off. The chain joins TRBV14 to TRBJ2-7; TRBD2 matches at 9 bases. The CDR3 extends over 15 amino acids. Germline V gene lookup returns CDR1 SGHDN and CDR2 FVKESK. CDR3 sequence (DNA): TGTGCCAGCAGCCAAGCCCTAGCGGGACGGTACGAGCCGTACTTC. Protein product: CASSQALAGRYEPYF. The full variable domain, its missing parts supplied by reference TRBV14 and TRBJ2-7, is EAGVTQFPSHSVIEKGQTVTLRCDPISGHDNLYWYRRVMGKEIKFLLHFVKESKQDESGMPNNRFLAERTGGTYSTLKVQPAELEDSGVYFCASSQALAGRYEPYFGPGTRLTVT.